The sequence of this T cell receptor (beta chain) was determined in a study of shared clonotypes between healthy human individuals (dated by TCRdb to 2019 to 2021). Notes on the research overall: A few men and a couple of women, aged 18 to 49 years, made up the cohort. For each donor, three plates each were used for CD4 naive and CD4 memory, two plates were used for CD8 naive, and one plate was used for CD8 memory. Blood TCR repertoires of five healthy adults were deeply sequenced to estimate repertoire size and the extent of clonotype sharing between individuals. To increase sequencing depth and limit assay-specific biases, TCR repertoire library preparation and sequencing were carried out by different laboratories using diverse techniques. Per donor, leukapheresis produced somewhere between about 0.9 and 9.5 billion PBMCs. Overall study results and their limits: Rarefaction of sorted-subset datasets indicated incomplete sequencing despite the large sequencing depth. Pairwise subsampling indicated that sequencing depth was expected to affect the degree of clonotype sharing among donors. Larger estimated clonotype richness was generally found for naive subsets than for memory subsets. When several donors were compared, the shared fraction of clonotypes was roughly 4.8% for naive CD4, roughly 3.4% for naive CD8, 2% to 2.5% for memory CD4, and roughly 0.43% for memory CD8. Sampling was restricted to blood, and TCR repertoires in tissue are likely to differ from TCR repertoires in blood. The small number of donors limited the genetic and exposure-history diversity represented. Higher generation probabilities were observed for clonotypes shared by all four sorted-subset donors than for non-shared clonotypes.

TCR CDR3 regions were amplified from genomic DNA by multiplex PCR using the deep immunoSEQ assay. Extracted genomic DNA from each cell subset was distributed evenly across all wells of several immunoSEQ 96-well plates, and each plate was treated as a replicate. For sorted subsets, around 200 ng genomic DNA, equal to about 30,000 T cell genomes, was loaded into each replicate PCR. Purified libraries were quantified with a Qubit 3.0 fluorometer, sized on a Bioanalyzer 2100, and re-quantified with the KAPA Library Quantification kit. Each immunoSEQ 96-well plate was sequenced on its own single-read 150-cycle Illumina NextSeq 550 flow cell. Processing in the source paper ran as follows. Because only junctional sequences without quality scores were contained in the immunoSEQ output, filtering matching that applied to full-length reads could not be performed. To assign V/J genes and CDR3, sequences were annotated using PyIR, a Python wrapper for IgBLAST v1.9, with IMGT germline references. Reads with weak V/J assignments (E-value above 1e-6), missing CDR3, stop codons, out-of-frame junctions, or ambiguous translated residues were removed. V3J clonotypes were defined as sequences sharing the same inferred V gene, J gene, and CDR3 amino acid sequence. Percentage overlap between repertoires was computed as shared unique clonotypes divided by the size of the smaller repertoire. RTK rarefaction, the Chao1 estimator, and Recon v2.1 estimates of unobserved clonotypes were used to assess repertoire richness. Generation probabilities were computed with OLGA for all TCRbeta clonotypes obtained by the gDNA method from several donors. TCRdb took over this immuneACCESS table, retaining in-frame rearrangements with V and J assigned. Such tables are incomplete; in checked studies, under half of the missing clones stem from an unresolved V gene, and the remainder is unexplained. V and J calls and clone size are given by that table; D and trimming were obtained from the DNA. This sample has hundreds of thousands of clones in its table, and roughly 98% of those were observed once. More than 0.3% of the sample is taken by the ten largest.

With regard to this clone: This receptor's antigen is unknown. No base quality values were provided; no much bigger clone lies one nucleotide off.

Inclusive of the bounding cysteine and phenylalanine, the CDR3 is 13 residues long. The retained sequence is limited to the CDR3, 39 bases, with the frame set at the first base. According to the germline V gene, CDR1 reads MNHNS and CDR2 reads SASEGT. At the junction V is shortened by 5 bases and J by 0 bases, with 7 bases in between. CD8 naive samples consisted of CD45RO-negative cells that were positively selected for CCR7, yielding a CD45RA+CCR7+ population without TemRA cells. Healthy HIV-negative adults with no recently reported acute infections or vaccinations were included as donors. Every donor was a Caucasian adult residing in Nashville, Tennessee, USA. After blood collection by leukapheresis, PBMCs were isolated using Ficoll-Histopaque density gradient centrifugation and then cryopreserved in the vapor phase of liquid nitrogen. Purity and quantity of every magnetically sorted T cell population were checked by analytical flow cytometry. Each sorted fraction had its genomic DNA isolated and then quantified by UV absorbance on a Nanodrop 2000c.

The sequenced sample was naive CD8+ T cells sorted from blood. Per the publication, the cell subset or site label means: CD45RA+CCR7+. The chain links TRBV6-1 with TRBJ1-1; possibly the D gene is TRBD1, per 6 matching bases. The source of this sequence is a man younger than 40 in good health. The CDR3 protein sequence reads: CASSQGLNTEAFF. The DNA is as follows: TGTGCCAGCAGTCAGGGGTTGAACACTGAAGCTTTCTTT.